Below are 4 T cell receptor beta chains sequenced from a single sample in a study of T cell responses to AZD1222 COVID-19 vaccine. TCRdb keeps only in-frame clones here, not all; method: immunoSEQ multiplex PCR. Of some 190,000 clones detected, about 90% appear once; the ten largest clones hold roughly 2%. This specimen was peripheral blood, taken 28 days after the second AZD1222 dose. These receptors were obtained from an adult who received the AZD1222 COVID-19 vaccine.

This clone was recorded only once. J is TRBJ1-3 and V is TRBV6-1; D uncertain. V was pared by 2 bases and J by 4 bases, with 15 bases between. The CDR3 is made up of 16 amino acids. From germline, CDR1 is MNHNS and CDR2 SASEGT. CDR3 coding DNA: TGTGCCAGCAGTGAAATTAGTGTCCTTGGAGGAAACACCATATATTTT. Residues: CASSEISVLGGNTIYF.

In DNA form, the CDR3 reads TGTGCCAGTAGTATAAAAGGACTAGCGGGAGTTTATACGCAGTATTTT. Translating gives CASSIKGLAGVYTQYF. The rearrangement joins TRBV19 to TRBJ2-3; 13 bases agree with TRBD2. V gave up 2 bases and J gave up 7 bases; unmatched junction bases: 6. The CDR3 consists of 16 residues. The germline V gene encodes CDR1 LNHDA and CDR2 SQIVND (reference sequence).

The chain uses TRBV5-1 and TRBJ2-2, with D unclear. The CDR3 spans 15 residues. V lost 0 bases, J lost 0 bases, and 6 bases lay in between. Germline CDR1 is SGHRS and CDR2 is YFSETQ. The CDR3 loop reads CASSLGWTNTGELFF. In DNA form, the CDR3 reads TGCGCCAGCAGCTTGGGATGGACGAACACCGGGGAGCTGTTTTTT.

The chain uses TRBV7-8 and TRBJ1-6; D is possibly TRBD1 (5 bases). Trimming left V 4 bases short and J 5 bases short, with 21 bases between. Germline-derived CDR1 and CDR2 are SGHVS and FQNEAQ. The CDR3 is made up of 18 amino acids. Here the CDR3 reads CASSWAGPPRSDNSPLHF. For the CDR3, the DNA is TGTGCCAGCAGCTGGGCAGGGCCACCTAGAAGTGATAATTCACCCCTCCACTTT.